The clone carrying this T cell receptor beta chain was counted at least ten times. The CDR3 regions of TCR beta were amplified from RNA transcripts. The HTBI primer set was used in a first-round RT-PCR of the TCR CDR3. From the multiplex PCR reads, TCRdb called clonotypes with MiXCR, one entry per CDR3 protein. The sample carries approximately 520,000 distinct CDR3 sequences, roughly 20% recorded once. The germline CDR1 and CDR2 sequences are MGHDK and SYGVNS. The ends lost 5 bases at V and 11 bases at J; junction bases unmatched: 11. This CDR3 comprises 13 residues. This specimen comes from a study of T cells in Graves' hyperthyroidism and ophthalmopathy.

The clonotype originates from a man younger than 30 with Graves' hyperthyroidism. Sequenced: blood. The rearrangement joins TRBV25-1 to TRBJ2-7; 8 bases fit TRBD1. CDR3 in DNA: TGTGCCAGCAGTTCCCCAGGGGGCCTCCCCGAGTACTTC. As protein: CASSSPGGLPEYF.